This TCR beta chain was identified in a study of long-term antiretroviral therapy in people with HIV. General study findings and limits: HIV repertoires covered narrower CDR3 length ranges than controls did. Once patients were on ART, diversity went higher but still fell short of transplant donor controls.

Of note for this clone: What it binds is not known.

There are 17 residues in the CDR3. In germline, CDR1 is LNHDA, CDR2 SQIVND (reference sequence). Trimming removed 0 bases from V and 1 base from J, with 13 bases in between. Version v3.0 of the immunoSEQ assay ran at survey level. The protocol was immunoSEQ multiplex PCR, while the TCRdb copy is restricted to in-frame clones and leaves out a portion. The sample has some 11,000 clones, 76% seen once. The sequencing here drew on unsorted PBMCs, taken at the start of antiretroviral therapy, before treatment. This sequence was found in a man in his thirties or forties with HIV. The chain uses TRBV19 and TRBJ1-3; D uncertain. The CDR3 region is CASSIEWAEPSGNTIYF. The DNA of the CDR3 is TGTGCCAGTAGTATAGAATGGGCAGAGCCATCTGGAAACACCATATATTTT.